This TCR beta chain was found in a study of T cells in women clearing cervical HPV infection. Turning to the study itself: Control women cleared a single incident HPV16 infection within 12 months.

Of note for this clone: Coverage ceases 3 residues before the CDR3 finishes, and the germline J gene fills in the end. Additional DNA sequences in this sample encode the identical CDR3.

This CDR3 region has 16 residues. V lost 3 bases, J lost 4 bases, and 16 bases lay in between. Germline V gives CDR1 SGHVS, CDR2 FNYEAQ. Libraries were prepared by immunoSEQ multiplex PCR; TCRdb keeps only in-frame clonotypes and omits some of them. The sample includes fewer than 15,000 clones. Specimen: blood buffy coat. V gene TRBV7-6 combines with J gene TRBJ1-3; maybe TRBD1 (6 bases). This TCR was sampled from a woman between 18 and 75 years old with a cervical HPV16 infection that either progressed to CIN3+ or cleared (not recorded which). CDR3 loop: CASSLNQGPSGNTIYF. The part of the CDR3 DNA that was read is TGTGCCAGCAGCTTGAATCAGGGGCCATCAGGAAACACC.